What follows are 24 T cell receptor beta chains derived from one specimen sequenced in a study of blood T cell repertoires in COVID-19. Clones were sequenced by immunoSEQ multiplex PCR, and TCRdb holds only the in-frame ones, with some missing. In the table there are about 160,000 clones, about 83% of which are singletons. The source material was peripheral blood. Source of these receptors: a man in his sixties with acute or convalescent COVID-19.

The chain employs TRBV2 and TRBJ1-1; 10 nucleotides match TRBD1. Losses at the gene ends were 6 bases for V and 6 bases for J; bases not matched to a gene: 7. This CDR3 comprises 14 residues. Germline lookup yields CDR1 SNHLY and CDR2 FYNNEI. CDR3 region: CASRLGQGFAEAFF. The CDR3 DNA sequence: TGTGCCAGCAGACTGGGACAGGGGTTCGCTGAAGCTTTCTTT.

This clone was seen a few times. The chain combines TRBV11-3 with TRBJ1-1, with a possible D match to TRBD1 (5 bases). Germline V gives CDR1 SGHNT, CDR2 YENEEA. Trimming cost V 5 bases and J 6 bases, with 13 bases left between them. The CDR3 length is 13 residues. CDR3 residues: CASSPRGSAEAFF. The CDR3 DNA reads TGTGCCAGCAGCCCCCGGGGGAGCGCTGAAGCTTTCTTT.

The chain couples TRBV18 to TRBJ1-2; D is possibly TRBD1 (5 bases). V was clipped by 2 bases and J by 8 bases, with 18 bases between them. Germline V lookup: CDR1 KGHSH, CDR2 LQKENI. There are 15 residues in the CDR3. The CDR3 DNA reads as TGTGCCAGCTCACCATCGCTTGCGGGGGGTGACGGCTACACCTTC. Amino acids: CASSPSLAGGDGYTF.

The rearrangement links TRBV19 to TRBJ2-5; D is possibly TRBD1 (6 bases). Germline V lookup: CDR1 LNHDA, CDR2 SQIVND (reference sequence). This CDR3 region has 15 residues. V lost 4 bases and J lost 0, with 12 bases in between. In DNA form, the CDR3 reads TGTGCCAGTAGTAATGGGGGCTTCTACCAAGAGACCCAGTACTTC. Its protein product is CASSNGGFYQETQYF.

The rearrangement uses TRBV10-2 and TRBJ2-7; 8 bases are a match to TRBD1. CDR1 and CDR2 (germline): WSHSY, SAAADI. The trim removed 8 bases at V and 7 bases at J, leaving 13 bases unmatched. The CDR3 covers 14 residues. The CDR3 region is CASGQGIRAGEQYF. The CDR3 nucleotides are TGCGCCAGCGGACAGGGAATCCGGGCGGGGGAGCAGTACTTC.

V gene TRBV27 combines with J gene TRBJ2-3, with 8 bases matching TRBD1. V lost 5 bases and J lost 5; bases outside the gene matches: 6. Germline CDR1 reads MNHEY; CDR2 reads SMNVEV (reference sequence). CDR3 length: 14 residues. CDR3 amino acids: CASSRGQVEDTQYF. CDR3 nucleotide sequence: TGTGCCAGCAGTAGGGGACAGGTTGAAGATACGCAGTATTTT.

This chain connects TRBV12-5 to TRBJ1-4; D unresolved. V was trimmed by 0 bases and J by 8 bases, leaving 10 bases between them. Germline V CDR1 and CDR2: LGHNT, FRNRAP. This CDR3 contains 14 residues. In nucleotides, the CDR3 is TGTGCTAGTGGTTTGGTATGGAGCTGCGAAAAACTGTTTTTT. Translated: CASGLVWSCEKLFF.

This chain uses TRBV9 with TRBJ1-1; maybe TRBD1 (5 bases). Trimming removed 3 bases at V and 1 base at J, with 13 bases between. Germline V gene sequence: CDR1 SGDLS, CDR2 YYNGEE. This CDR3 comprises 15 residues. The CDR3 loop reads CASSGSGLGNTEAFF. The CDR3 nucleotides are TGTGCCAGCAGCGGATCAGGGTTAGGGAACACTGAAGCTTTCTTT.

The rearrangement uses TRBV11-2 and TRBJ2-7, with D possibly matching TRBD1 (6 bases). Trimming took off 5 bases at V and 0 bases at J, with 17 bases between the two ends. Germline V gene sequence: CDR1 SGHAT, CDR2 FQNNGV. This CDR3 has 16 residues. The CDR3 DNA is TGTGCCAGCAGCCCCCAAGGGACACTTAGCTCCTACGAGCAGTACTTC. It is translated as CASSPQGTLSSYEQYF.

In DNA form, the CDR3 reads TGTGCCAGCAAGAAGGACAGGTGGTTAAACTATGGCTACACCTTC. This codes for CASKKDRWLNYGYTF. The chain uses TRBV6-5 and TRBJ1-2; 7 nucleotides agree with TRBD1. V was pared by 7 bases and J by 2 bases, with 10 bases of the junction left unmatched. The V gene's germline CDR1 is MNHEY and CDR2 SVGAGI. The CDR3 is 15 residues long.

This sequence joins TRBV12-3 or TRBV12-4 and TRBJ2-2; D is ambiguous. With 5 bases removed from V and 8 bases from J, the gap between germline ends came to 9 bases. The CDR3 extends over 12 amino acids. As DNA, the CDR3 is TGTGCCAGCAGTCGAGGTGGGGGGGAGCTGTTTTTT. Protein sequence: CASSRGGGELFF.

This chain's CDR3 is CASTTTGGAGYGYTF. The CDR3 region has the DNA TGTGCCAGCACTACCACAGGGGGCGCCGGCTATGGCTACACCTTC. The chain is built from TRBV27 and TRBJ1-2; 9 bases are shared with TRBD1. The CDR3 runs to 15 residues. CDR1 and CDR2 from the germline V gene are MNHEY and SMNVEV (reference sequence). V shed 7 bases, J shed 4 bases, and the junction held 10 bases outside the gene matches.

This chain links TRBV27 with TRBJ1-2; 7 nucleotides agree with TRBD1. Germline trimming cut 4 bases from V and 5 bases from J; bases unmatched to any gene: 7. This CDR3 has 14 residues. Germline loops: CDR1 MNHEY, CDR2 SMNVEV (reference sequence). The CDR3 here is CASSYRDRDYGYTF. The CDR3 bases are TGTGCCAGCAGTTACAGAGACAGGGATTATGGCTACACCTTC.

The chain recombines TRBV14 with TRBJ1-3; D remains unclear. With 1 base removed from V and 9 bases from J, the gap between germline ends came to 7 bases. The CDR3 contains 12 residues. Germline V CDR1 and CDR2: SGHDN, FVKESK. Here the CDR3 reads CASSQGDATIYF. The CDR3 bases are TGTGCCAGCAGCCAAGGAGATGCCACCATATATTTT.

The chain has TRBV5-1 and TRBJ2-3; 7 bases agree with TRBD1. Per the germline V gene, CDR1 is SGHRS and CDR2 is YFSETQ. CDR3 length: 15 amino acids. The trim removed 5 bases at V and 2 bases at J, leaving 8 bases unmatched. CDR3 in amino acids: CASSPQGDLTDTQYF. The DNA of the CDR3 is TGCGCCAGCAGTCCCCAGGGGGACCTCACAGATACGCAGTATTTT.

For this clone: This specimen includes other DNA sequences encoding the same CDR3. The chain links TRBV3-1 (or the pseudogene TRBV3-2) to TRBJ2-2, with a weak D call TRBD1 (5 bases). V was cut by 1 base and J by 6 bases, with 9 bases left in between. Germline assignment: CDR1 LGHDT and CDR2 YNNKEL (reference sequence). This CDR3 comprises 14 residues. The CDR3 region has the DNA TGTGCCAGCAGCCAAGGGCAGGGCGCCGGGGAGCTGTTTTTT. Its translation: CASSQGQGAGELFF.

The rearrangement joins TRBV11-3 to TRBJ1-2; D call uncertain. Between the trimmed V and J ends, which lost 5 bases and 0 bases, there was a span of 13 bases. Germline V CDR1 and CDR2: SGHNT, YENEEA. There are 15 residues in the CDR3. The CDR3, as DNA: TGTGCCAGCAGCGCTAGGCCGTTAGCTAACTATGGCTACACCTTC. Translation gives CASSARPLANYGYTF.

V usage is TRBV19 and J usage is TRBJ1-3, with TRBD1 as a possible D gene (5 bases). V dropped 3 bases and J dropped 8 bases, with 14 bases sitting between them. This CDR3 region has 14 residues. From germline, CDR1 is LNHDA and CDR2 SQIVND (reference sequence). For the CDR3, the DNA is TGTGCCAGTAGTATTGGCAGGGCATCGGACACCATATATTTT. Residues: CASSIGRASDTIYF.

This rearrangement joins TRBV6-5 to TRBJ2-3, with a possible D match to TRBD1 (5 bases). There are 14 residues in the CDR3. Germline-derived CDR1 and CDR2 are MNHEY and SVGAGI. The V and J ends lost 2 bases and 4 bases respectively, with 10 bases between them. The CDR3 sequence: CASSYGQGADTQYF. CDR3 nucleotides: TGTGCCAGCAGTTACGGTCAGGGCGCAGATACGCAGTATTTT.

The table lists this clone with a count of one. The chain couples TRBV25-1 to TRBJ1-6; tentative D call: TRBD1 (6 bases). V lost 0 bases, J lost 9 bases, and 9 bases lay in between. Germline V lookup: CDR1 MGHDK, CDR2 SYGVNS. This CDR3 is 14 amino acids long. DNA for the CDR3: TGTGCCAGCAGTGAATATAGGGGGATTTCACCCCTCCACTTT. This codes for CASSEYRGISPLHF.

The chain joins TRBV6-5 to TRBJ1-2; 9 nucleotides line up with TRBD1. The V and J ends lost 7 bases and 4 bases, in that order; junction bases with no gene match: 7. The CDR3 runs 14 residues. The germline V gene has CDR1 MNHEY and CDR2 SVGAGI. The CDR3 loop is CASTADRGGYGYTF. The DNA of the CDR3 is TGTGCCAGCACCGCGGACAGGGGCGGCTATGGCTACACCTTC.

The chain has TRBV12-3 or TRBV12-4 and TRBJ2-3, with 7 bases identical to TRBD1. The CDR3 runs to 13 residues. Losses at the gene ends were 4 bases for V and 4 bases for J; bases not matched to a gene: 2. The CDR3 spells CASSWQGADTQYF. CDR3 nucleotides: TGTGCCAGCAGTTGGCAGGGGGCAGATACGCAGTATTTT.

This chain uses TRBV6-5 with TRBJ1-2, with a tentative D call TRBD1 (6 bases). Germline values: CDR1 MNHEY, CDR2 SVGAGI. This CDR3 spans 14 amino acids. Between the trimmed V and J ends, which lost 6 bases and 2 bases, there was a span of 13 bases. For the CDR3, the DNA is TGTGCCAGCAGGGGGGCGGCGGCGAACTATGGCTACACCTTC. This sequence encodes CASRGAAANYGYTF.

In its sample, this clone was seen once. This sequence joins TRBV4-1 and TRBJ2-2, with 9 nucleotides matching TRBD2. Germline CDR1 reads MGHRA; CDR2 reads YSYEKL. The CDR3 loop spans 17 amino acids. With V trimmed by 0 bases and J by 6 bases, 8 bases remained unmatched. The CDR3 reads CASSQERARGGPGELFF. The CDR3 coding sequence is TGCGCCAGCAGCCAAGAGAGAGCGCGGGGGGGCCCCGGGGAGCTGTTTTTT.